The entry that follows covers one T cell receptor beta chain sequence. This sample is part of a study of blood T cell repertoires in COVID-19. As for the study in general: The cDNA or gDNA used as material had been derived from T cells, B-cell-depleted T cells, or PBMCs.

TCRdb's copy holds only in-frame clones and misses some; the assay was immunoSEQ multiplex PCR. This sample carries 180,000 or so clones, about four fifths of them seen once, and the ten largest clones take approximately 11%. Deletions cut 2 bases from V and 4 bases from J, with 18 bases between. CDR1 is LNHDA and CDR2 is SQIVND in the germline V gene (reference sequence). The CDR3 has 17 residues. This TCR came from a middle-aged woman with COVID-19, enrolled during active disease. The source material was peripheral blood. V gene TRBV19 combines with J gene TRBJ2-1; possibly TRBD2 for D (5 bases). CDR3 sequence (DNA): TGTGCCAGTAGTATATCGTCGTGGAGCGGAATTTACAATGAGCAGTTCTTC. Amino acids: CASSISSWSGIYNEQFF.